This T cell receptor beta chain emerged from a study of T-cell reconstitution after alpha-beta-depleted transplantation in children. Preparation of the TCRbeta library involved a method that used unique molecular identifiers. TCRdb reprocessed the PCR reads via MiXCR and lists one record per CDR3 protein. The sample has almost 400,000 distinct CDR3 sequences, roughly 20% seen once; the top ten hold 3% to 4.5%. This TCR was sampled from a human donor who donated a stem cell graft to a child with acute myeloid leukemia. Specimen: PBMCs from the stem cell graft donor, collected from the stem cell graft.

Here the CDR3 DNA reads TGTGCCACCAGTGAACAGGGGACACCCTACGAGCAGTACTTC. Translation: CATSEQGTPYEQYF. The V gene is TRBV24-1, the J gene TRBJ2-7; 7 nucleotides line up with TRBD1. The CDR3 is made up of 14 amino acids. V was pared by 4 bases and J by 2 bases, with 4 bases of the junction left unmatched. The germline V gene has CDR1 KGHDR and CDR2 SFDVKD.